This is a list of T cell receptor beta chains from one sample in a study of neoadjuvant anti-PD-1 for oral cavity cancer. The repertoire was sequenced with immunoSEQ multiplex PCR; TCRdb's copy has only in-frame clones and lacks some. The top ten clones hold 2.5% to 3% of a sample with approximately 68,000 clones, roughly 90% of them seen once. The input for sequencing was PBMCs, taken after nivolumab (anti-PD-1) treatment. The receptor set was obtained from a person aged 40 to 85 with oral cavity squamous cell carcinoma. Both conserved end residues are part of each CDR3. Each record gives: D gene, J gene, V gene, clone size, CDR3 DNA, CDR3 protein. The D gene is left open where the match is weak. The size of a clone is reported for some rows only, either as once, few or many, or as a class for expanded clones.

D: -; J: TRBJ1-1; V: TRBV19; size: -; DNA: TGTGCCAGTACCGCCGGGTCGGCCGGGGTCACTGAAGCTTTCTTT; CDR3: CASTAGSAGVTEAFF
D: TRBD1; J: TRBJ1-6; V: TRBV6-1; size: -; DNA: TGTGCCAGCGGGGTCGGACAGGGGGCTAATTCACCCCTCCACTTT; CDR3: CASGVGQGANSPLHF
D: -; J: TRBJ1-4; V: TRBV28; size: -; DNA: TGTGCCAGCAGTTTCGCTGCGGGGCGGGGGGCGACTAATGAAAAACTGTTTTTT; CDR3: CASSFAAGRGATNEKLFF
D: TRBD2; J: TRBJ2-7; V: TRBV10-2; size: -; DNA: TGCGCCAGCAGGGCGGGAGCCTACGAGCAGTACTTC; CDR3: CASRAGAYEQYF
D: -; J: TRBJ1-3; V: TRBV5-1; size: once; DNA: TGCGCCAGCAGAGTGAACCGGGACCCAGGATACACCATATATTTT; CDR3: CASRVNRDPGYTIYF
D: -; J: TRBJ2-3; V: TRBV7-7; size: -; DNA: TGTGCTAGCAGCCCCGGGACACAGAAGACAGATACGCAGTATTTT; CDR3: CASSPGTQKTDTQYF
D: -; J: TRBJ2-2; V: TRBV5-1; size: -; DNA: TGCGCCAGCAGCTTGCGGGACGCGAACACCGGGGAGCTGTTTTTT; CDR3: CASSLRDANTGELFF
D: -; J: TRBJ2-3; V: TRBV7-6; size: -; DNA: TGTGCCAGCAGCTTACCATATGGAGGACGCGGCACAGATACGCAGTATTTT; CDR3: CASSLPYGGRGTDTQYF
D: TRBD1; J: TRBJ1-3; V: TRBV6-1; size: -; DNA: TGTGCCAGCAGTGAAACAGGGGGCTCTGGAAACACCATATATTTT; CDR3: CASSETGGSGNTIYF
D: -; J: TRBJ1-5; V: TRBV30; size: -; DNA: TGTGCCTGGAGGTTGGGGCTTGGTCAGCCCCAGCATTTT; CDR3: CAWRLGLGQPQHF
D: TRBD2; J: TRBJ2-3; V: TRBV11-2; size: few; DNA: TGTGCCAGCAGCTTAGAGTTAGCGGGGGCCACAGATACGCAGTATTTT; CDR3: CASSLELAGATDTQYF
D: TRBD2; J: TRBJ2-7; V: TRBV4-1; size: -; DNA: TGCGCCAGCAGCCCGTTAGCGGGAGTACGCTACGAGCAGTACTTC; CDR3: CASSPLAGVRYEQYF
D: TRBD2; J: TRBJ2-5; V: TRBV7-9; size: -; DNA: TGTGCCAGCAGCTTAAGGGGGACTAGCGGGGGCCCGGCGTACTTC; CDR3: CASSLRGTSGGPAYF
D: -; J: TRBJ2-7; V: TRBV5-4; size: -; DNA: TGTGCCAGCGGACTGGGGGGCAGGAAGACAACCTACGAGCAGTACTTC; CDR3: CASGLGGRKTTYEQYF
D: TRBD1; J: TRBJ2-6; V: TRBV9; size: -; DNA: TGTGCCAGCAGCCCGGGACAGACCTCTGGGGCCAACGTCCTGACTTTC; CDR3: CASSPGQTSGANVLTF
D: TRBD1; J: TRBJ1-1; V: TRBV29-1; size: -; DNA: TGCAGCGTTGAGGGACAGGGGAACACTGAAGCTTTCTTT; CDR3: CSVEGQGNTEAFF
D: -; J: TRBJ1-2; V: TRBV7-9; size: -; DNA: TGTGCCAGCAGCCCTCGTTTTACTCGAGAAGGCTACACCTTC; CDR3: CASSPRFTREGYTF
D: -; J: TRBJ1-1; V: TRBV6-6; size: -; DNA: TGTGCCAGCAGTTACAGGGATCGGGCTGAAGCTTTCTTT; CDR3: CASSYRDRAEAFF
D: -; J: TRBJ2-1; V: TRBV29-1; size: -; DNA: TGCAGCGTTGATTTCAGGGTAGGTTCAGATGAGCAGTTCTTC; CDR3: CSVDFRVGSDEQFF
D: -; J: TRBJ2-5; V: TRBV2; size: -; DNA: TGTGCCAGCAGTGGACCTCGAGGGGAGACCCAGTACTTC; CDR3: CASSGPRGETQYF